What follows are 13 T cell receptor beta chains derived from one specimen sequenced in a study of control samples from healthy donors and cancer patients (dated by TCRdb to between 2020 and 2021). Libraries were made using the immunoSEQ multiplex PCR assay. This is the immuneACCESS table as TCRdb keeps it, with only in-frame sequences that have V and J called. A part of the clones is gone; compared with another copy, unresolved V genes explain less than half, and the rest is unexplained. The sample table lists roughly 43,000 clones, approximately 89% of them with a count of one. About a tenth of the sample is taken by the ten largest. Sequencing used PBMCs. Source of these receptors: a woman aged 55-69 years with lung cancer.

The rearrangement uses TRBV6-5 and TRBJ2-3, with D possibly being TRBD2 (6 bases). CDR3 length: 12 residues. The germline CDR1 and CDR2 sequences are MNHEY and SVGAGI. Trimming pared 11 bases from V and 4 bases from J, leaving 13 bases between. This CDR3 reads CAAWGVSDTQYF. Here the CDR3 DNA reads TGTGCCGCCTGGGGGGTCTCAGATACGCAGTATTTT.

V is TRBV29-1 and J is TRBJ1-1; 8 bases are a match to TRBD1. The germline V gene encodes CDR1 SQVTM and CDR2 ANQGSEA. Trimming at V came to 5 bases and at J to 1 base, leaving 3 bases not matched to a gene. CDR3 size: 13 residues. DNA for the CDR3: TGCAGCGTTCTGGACAGGGCGAACACTGAAGCTTTCTTT. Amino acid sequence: CSVLDRANTEAFF.

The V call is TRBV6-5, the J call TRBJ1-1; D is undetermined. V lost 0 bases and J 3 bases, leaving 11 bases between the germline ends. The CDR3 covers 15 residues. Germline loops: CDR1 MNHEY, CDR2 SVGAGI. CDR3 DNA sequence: TGTGCCAGCAGTTACTCATCTAAAGGAGACACTGAAGCTTTCTTT. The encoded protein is CASSYSSKGDTEAFF.

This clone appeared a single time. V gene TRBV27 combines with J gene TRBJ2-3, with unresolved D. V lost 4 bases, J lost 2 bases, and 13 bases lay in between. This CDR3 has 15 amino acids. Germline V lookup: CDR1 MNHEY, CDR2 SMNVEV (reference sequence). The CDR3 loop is CASSSPDGYTDTQYF. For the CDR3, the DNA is TGTGCCAGCAGTTCCCCGGACGGATACACAGATACGCAGTATTTT.

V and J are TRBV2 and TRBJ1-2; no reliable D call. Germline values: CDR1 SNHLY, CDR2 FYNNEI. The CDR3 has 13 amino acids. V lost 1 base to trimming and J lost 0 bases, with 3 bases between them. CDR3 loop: CASSEGANYGYTF. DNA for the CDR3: TGTGCCAGCAGTGAAGGGGCTAACTATGGCTACACCTTC.

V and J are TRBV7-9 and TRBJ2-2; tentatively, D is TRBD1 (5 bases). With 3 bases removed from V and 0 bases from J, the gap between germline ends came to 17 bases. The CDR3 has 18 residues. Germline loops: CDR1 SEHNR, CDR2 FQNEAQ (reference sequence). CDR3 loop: CASSLTHYTGANTGELFF. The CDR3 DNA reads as TGTGCCAGCAGCTTGACCCACTACACAGGTGCGAACACCGGGGAGCTGTTTTTT. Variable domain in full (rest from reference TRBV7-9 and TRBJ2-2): DTGVSQNPRHKITKRGQNVTFRCDPISEHNRLYWYRQTLGQGPEFLTYFQNEAQLEKSRLLSDRFSAERPKGSFSTLEIQRTEQGDSAMYLCASSLTHYTGANTGELFFGEGSRLTVL.

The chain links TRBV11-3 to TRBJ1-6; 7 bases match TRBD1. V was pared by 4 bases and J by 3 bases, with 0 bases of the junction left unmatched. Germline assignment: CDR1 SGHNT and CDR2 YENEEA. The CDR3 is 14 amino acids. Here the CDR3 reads CASSWDSYNSPLHF. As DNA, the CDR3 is TGTGCCAGCAGCTGGGACAGCTATAATTCACCCCTCCACTTT.

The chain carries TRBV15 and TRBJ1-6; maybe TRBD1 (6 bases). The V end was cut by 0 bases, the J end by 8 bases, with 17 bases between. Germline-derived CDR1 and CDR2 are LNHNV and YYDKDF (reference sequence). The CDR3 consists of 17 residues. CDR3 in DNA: TGTGCCACCAGCAGAGAGGGGCCAGGGGTATCGGATTCACCCCTCCACTTT. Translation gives CATSREGPGVSDSPLHF.

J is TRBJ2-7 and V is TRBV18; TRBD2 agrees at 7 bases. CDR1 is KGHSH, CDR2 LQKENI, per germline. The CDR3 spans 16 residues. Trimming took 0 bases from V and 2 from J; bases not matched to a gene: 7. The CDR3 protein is CASSPPEAGDPYEQYF. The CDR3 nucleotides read TGTGCCAGCTCACCACCCGAGGCGGGAGACCCCTACGAGCAGTACTTC.

CDR3 protein: CASSESGSGSTDTQYF. CDR3 DNA sequence: TGTGCCAGCAGTGAAAGCGGGAGTGGGAGCACAGATACGCAGTATTTT. The genes are TRBV6-4 and TRBJ2-3; 8 bases agree with TRBD2. Germline CDR1 and CDR2: MRHNA and SNTAGT. The V and J ends lost 3 bases and 0 bases, in that order; junction bases with no gene match: 5. CDR3 length equals 16 residues.

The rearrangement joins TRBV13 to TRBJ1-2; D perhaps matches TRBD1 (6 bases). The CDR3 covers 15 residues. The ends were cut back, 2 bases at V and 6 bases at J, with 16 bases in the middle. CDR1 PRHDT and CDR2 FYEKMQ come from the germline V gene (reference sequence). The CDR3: CASSLPAGGGDGYTF. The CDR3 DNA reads TGTGCCAGCAGCTTACCGGCGGGGGGCGGGGATGGCTACACCTTC.

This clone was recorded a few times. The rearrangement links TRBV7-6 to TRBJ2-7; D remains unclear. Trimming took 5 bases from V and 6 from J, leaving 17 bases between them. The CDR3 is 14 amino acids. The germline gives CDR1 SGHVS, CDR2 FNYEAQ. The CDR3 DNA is TGTGCCAGCAGCCTAGTGGTCAGAGGTGGCGAGCAGTACTTC. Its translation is CASSLVVRGGEQYF.

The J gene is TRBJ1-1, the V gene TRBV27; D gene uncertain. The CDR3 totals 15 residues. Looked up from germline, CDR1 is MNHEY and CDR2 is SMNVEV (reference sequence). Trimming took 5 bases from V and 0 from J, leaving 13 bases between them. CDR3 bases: TGTGCCAGCAGTCCGTATGCCAACCTGAACACTGAAGCTTTCTTT. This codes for CASSPYANLNTEAFF.